This T cell receptor beta chain appears in the sequencing data of a study of cytomegalovirus exposure and HLA in healthy donors. The V gene lost 7 bases and the J gene lost 9 bases, with 14 bases spanning the gap. CDR3 length: 11 residues. The V gene's germline CDR1 is SQVTM and CDR2 ANQGSEA. TCRdb's copy holds only in-frame clones and misses some; the assay was immunoSEQ multiplex PCR. This sample has approximately 270,000 clones, with about 88% found just once. The donors were part of the approximately 130-subject validation cohort, which stood apart from the approximately 640-subject first cohort. Study-wide findings and caveats: The investigators catalogued 164 TCR beta chains as cytomegalovirus-associated. Most TCR sequences were rare, but some public TCRs occurred in many donors.

Of note for this clone: Its specificity is not known.

The chain has TRBV29-1 and TRBJ2-3, with D possibly matching TRBD2 (5 bases). Input material: PBMCs. The origin of this receptor is a man aged 18 to 29 in good health and CMV-seropositive. CDR3 residues: CSAQLEGTQYF. CDR3 coding DNA: TGCAGCGCCCAACTAGAAGGCACGCAGTATTTT.